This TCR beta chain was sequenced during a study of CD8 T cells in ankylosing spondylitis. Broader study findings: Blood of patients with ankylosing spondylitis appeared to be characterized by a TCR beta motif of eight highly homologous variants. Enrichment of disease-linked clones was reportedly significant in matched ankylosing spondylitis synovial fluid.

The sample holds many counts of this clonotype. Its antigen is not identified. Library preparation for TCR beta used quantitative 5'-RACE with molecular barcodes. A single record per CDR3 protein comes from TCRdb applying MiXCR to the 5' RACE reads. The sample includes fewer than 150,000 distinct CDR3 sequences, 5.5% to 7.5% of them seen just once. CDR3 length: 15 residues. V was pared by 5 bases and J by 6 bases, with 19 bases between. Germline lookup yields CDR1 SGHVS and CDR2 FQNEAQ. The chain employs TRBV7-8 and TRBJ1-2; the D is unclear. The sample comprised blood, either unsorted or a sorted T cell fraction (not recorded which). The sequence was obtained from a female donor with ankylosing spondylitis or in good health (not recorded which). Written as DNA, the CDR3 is TGTGCCAGCAGCCTCTCCGGATTAATTAATAATGGCTACACCTTC. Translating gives CASSLSGLINNGYTF.